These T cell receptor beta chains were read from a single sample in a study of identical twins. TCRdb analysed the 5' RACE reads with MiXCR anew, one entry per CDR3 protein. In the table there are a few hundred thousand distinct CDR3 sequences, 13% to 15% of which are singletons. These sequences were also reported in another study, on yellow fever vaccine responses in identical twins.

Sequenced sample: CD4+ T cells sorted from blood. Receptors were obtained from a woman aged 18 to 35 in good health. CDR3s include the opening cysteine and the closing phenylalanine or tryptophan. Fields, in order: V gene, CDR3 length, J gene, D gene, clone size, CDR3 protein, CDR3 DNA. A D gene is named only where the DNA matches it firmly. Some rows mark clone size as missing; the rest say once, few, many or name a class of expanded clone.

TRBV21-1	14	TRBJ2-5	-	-	CATTLLSLWETQYF	TGTGCCACCACCCTCTTGTCCCTTTGGGAGACCCAGTACTTC
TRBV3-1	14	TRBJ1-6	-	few	CASSQGLSNSPLHF	TGTGCCAGCAGCCAAGGGCTGAGTAATTCACCCCTCCACTTT
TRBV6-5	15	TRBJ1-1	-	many	CASSYAGAANTEAFF	TGTGCCAGCAGTTACGCCGGGGCGGCGAACACTGAAGCTTTCTTT
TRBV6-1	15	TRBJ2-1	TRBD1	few	CASSETGDGWDEQFF	TGTGCCAGCAGTGAGACAGGGGATGGTTGGGATGAGCAGTTCTTC
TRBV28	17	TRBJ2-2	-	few	CASSTSNVGAHTGELFF	TGTGCCAGCAGTACCTCAAACGTTGGGGCCCACACCGGGGAGCTGTTTTTT
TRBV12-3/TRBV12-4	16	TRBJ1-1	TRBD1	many	CASSFSGGLMNTEAFF	TGTGCCAGCAGTTTTTCAGGGGGTCTCATGAACACTGAAGCTTTCTTT
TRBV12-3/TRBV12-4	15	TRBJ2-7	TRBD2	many	CASGTGLAAAYEQYF	TGTGCCAGCGGCACGGGACTAGCGGCCGCCTACGAGCAGTACTTC
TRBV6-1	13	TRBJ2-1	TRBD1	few	CASRKGRGNEQFF	TGTGCCAGCAGGAAGGGCAGGGGGAATGAGCAGTTCTTC
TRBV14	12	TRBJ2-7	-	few	CASSQNSYEQYF	TGTGCCAGCAGCCAGAACTCCTACGAGCAGTACTTC
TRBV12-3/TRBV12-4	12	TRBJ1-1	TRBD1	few	CASSVDRGLAFF	TGTGCCAGCAGCGTAGACAGGGGGCTGGCTTTCTTT
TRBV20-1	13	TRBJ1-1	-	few	CSASRGQNTEAFF	TGCAGTGCTAGCAGGGGCCAGAACACTGAAGCTTTCTTT
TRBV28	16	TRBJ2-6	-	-	CASSLDRSSGANVLTF	TGTGCCAGCAGTCTGGACCGGAGCTCTGGGGCCAACGTCCTGACTTTC
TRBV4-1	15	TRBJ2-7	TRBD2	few	CASSQPRTSGGEQYF	TGCGCCAGCAGCCAACCCCGGACTAGCGGGGGCGAGCAGTACTTC
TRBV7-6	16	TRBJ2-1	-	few	CASSHRRLAAYNEQFF	TGTGCCAGCAGCCACCGGCGCTTAGCAGCCTACAATGAGCAGTTCTTC
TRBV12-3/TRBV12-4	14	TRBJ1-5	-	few	CASTLRRSNQPQHF	TGTGCCAGCACCCTCCGACGGAGCAATCAGCCCCAGCATTTT
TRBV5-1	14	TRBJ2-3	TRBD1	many	CASSGGQGTDTQYF	TGCGCCAGCAGCGGGGGACAGGGAACAGATACGCAGTATTTT
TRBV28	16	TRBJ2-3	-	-	CASAGGLAASTDTQYF	TGTGCCAGCGCTGGCGGGTTAGCGGCTAGCACAGATACGCAGTATTTT
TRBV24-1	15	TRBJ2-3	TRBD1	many	CATSDPGTGTDTQYF	TGTGCCACCAGTGATCCCGGGACAGGCACAGATACGCAGTATTTT
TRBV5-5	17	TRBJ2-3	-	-	CASSKQPGLESTDTQYF	TGTGCCAGCAGCAAACAACCGGGACTCGAATCCACAGATACGCAGTATTTT
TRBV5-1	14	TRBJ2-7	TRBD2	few	CASSTSVPNYEQYF	TGCGCCAGCTCTACTAGCGTGCCAAACTACGAGCAGTACTTC
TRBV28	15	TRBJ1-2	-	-	CASSPPVQGARGYTF	TGTGCCAGCAGCCCGCCAGTCCAGGGTGCTCGGGGCTACACCTTC
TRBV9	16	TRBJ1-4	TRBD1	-	CASSVAGGGANEKLFF	TGTGCCAGCAGCGTTGCAGGGGGCGGAGCTAATGAAAAACTGTTTTTT
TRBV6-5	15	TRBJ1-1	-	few	CASSYSARGNTEAFF	TGTGCCAGCAGTTACTCGGCCAGGGGGAACACTGAAGCTTTCTTT
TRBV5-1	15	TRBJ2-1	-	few	CASSSENSAYNEQFF	TGCGCCAGCAGCTCGGAAAACTCGGCCTACAATGAGCAGTTCTTC
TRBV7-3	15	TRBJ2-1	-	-	CASSLYPSPTYEQFF	TGTGCCAGCAGCTTATACCCTAGCCCCACGTATGAGCAGTTCTTC
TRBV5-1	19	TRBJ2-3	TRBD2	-	CASSFGRGIAGGNTDTQYF	TGCGCCAGCAGCTTCGGCAGGGGGATAGCGGGGGGAAACACAGATACGCAGTATTTT
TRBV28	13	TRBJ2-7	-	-	CASSSGGSYEQYF	TGTGCCAGCAGTTCGGGTGGGTCTTACGAGCAGTACTTC
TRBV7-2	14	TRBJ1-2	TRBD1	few	CASSFAGTGEGYTF	TGTGCCAGCAGCTTTGCCGGGACAGGGGAAGGCTACACCTTC
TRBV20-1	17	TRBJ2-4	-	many	CSASRDTSLLAKNIQYF	TGCAGTGCTTCCCGGGACACTTCCCTTTTAGCCAAAAACATTCAGTACTTC
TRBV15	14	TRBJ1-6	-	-	CATSREKVQGPLHF	TGTGCCACCAGCAGAGAAAAGGTGCAGGGACCCCTCCACTTT
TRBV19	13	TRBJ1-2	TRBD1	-	CASSDRVSYGYTF	TGTGCCAGTTCGGACAGGGTTTCCTATGGCTACACCTTC
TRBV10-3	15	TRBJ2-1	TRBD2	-	CAISEISGIGNEQFF	TGTGCCATCAGTGAGATTAGCGGGATAGGAAATGAGCAGTTCTTC
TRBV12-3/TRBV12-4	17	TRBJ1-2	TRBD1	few	CASSRREDRGRSYGYTF	TGTGCCAGCAGCCGGCGGGAGGACAGGGGGCGTAGCTATGGCTACACCTTC
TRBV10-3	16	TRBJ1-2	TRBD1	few	CAISEPKDRGAYGYTF	TGTGCCATCAGTGAGCCAAAGGACAGGGGGGCCTATGGCTACACCTTC
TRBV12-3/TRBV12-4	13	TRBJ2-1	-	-	CASSWTVYNEQFF	TGTGCCAGCAGTTGGACTGTATACAATGAGCAGTTCTTC
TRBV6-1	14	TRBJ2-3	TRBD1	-	CASRDDRGPDTQYF	TGTGCCAGCAGGGACGACAGGGGCCCAGATACGCAGTATTTT
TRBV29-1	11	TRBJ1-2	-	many	CSVWSGDGYTF	TGCAGCGTATGGTCAGGGGATGGCTACACCTTC
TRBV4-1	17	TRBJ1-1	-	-	CASSLHIPGGGNTEAFF	TGCGCCAGCAGCCTCCATATTCCGGGGGGCGGGAACACTGAAGCTTTCTTT
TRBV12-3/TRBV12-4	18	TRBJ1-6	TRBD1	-	CASSFGTRGDRNNSPLHF	TGTGCCAGCAGTTTTGGGACTCGAGGGGACAGGAATAATTCACCCCTCCACTTT
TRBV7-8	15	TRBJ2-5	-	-	CASSPERRVQETQYF	TGTGCCAGCAGCCCCGAGAGGAGGGTCCAAGAGACCCAGTACTTC
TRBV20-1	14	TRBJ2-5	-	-	CSARTLALQETQYF	TGCAGTGCTAGAACGTTGGCTCTACAAGAGACCCAGTACTTC
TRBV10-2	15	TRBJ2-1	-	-	CASSEGRGAGDEQFF	TGCGCCAGCAGTGAAGGACGGGGGGCTGGTGATGAGCAGTTCTTC
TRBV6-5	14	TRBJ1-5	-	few	CASSYSPRGQPQHF	TGTGCCAGCAGTTATTCCCCTCGGGGTCAGCCCCAGCATTTT
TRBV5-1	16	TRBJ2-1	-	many	CASSLEVSSSYNEQFF	TGCGCCAGCAGCTTGGAGGTTTCGAGCTCCTACAATGAGCAGTTCTTC
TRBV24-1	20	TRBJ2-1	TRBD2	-	CATSDWDRGTSGRIYNEQFF	TGTGCCACCAGTGATTGGGACAGGGGGACTAGCGGGAGGATCTACAATGAGCAGTTCTTC
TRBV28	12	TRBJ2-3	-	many	CASSSLPDTQYF	TGTGCCAGCAGTTCCCTACCAGATACGCAGTATTTT
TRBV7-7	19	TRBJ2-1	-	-	CASSFDRSGRVSSYNEQFF	TGTGCCAGCAGCTTTGATAGATCTGGCAGGGTAAGCTCCTACAATGAGCAGTTCTTC
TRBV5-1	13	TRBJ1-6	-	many	CASSLAGYSPLHF	TGTGCCAGCAGTTTGGCGGGGTACTCACCCCTCCACTTT
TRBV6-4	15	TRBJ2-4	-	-	CASEQGGAGKNIQYF	TGTGCCAGCGAACAAGGGGGAGCGGGGAAAAACATTCAGTACTTC
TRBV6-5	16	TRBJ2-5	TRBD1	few	CASSYSTGGVKETQYF	TGTGCCAGCAGTTACTCGACAGGGGGTGTCAAAGAGACCCAGTACTTC
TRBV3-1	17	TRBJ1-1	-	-	CASSLARGRAMNTEAFF	TGTGCCAGCAGCCTTGCAAGGGGGAGGGCCATGAACACTGAAGCTTTCTTT
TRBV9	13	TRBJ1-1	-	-	CASRQQTNTEAFF	TGTGCCAGCAGACAGCAGACAAACACTGAAGCTTTCTTT
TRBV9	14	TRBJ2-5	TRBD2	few	CASSVRLAEETQYF	TGTGCCAGCAGCGTACGGCTAGCGGAAGAGACCCAGTACTTC
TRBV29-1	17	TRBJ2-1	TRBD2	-	CSVGGTSGSSSYNEQFF	TGCAGCGTGGGGGGGACTAGCGGTTCTAGCTCCTACAATGAGCAGTTCTTC
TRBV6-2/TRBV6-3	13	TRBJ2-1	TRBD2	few	CASSFLAGYEQFF	TGTGCCAGCAGTTTCCTAGCGGGGTATGAGCAGTTCTTC